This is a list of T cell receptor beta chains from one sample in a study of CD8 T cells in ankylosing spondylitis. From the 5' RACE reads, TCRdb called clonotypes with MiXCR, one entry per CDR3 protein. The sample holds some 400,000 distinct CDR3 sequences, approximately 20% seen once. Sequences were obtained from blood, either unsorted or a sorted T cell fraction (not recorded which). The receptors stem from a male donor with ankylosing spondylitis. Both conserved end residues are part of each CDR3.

CASSLFRDHGYTF,TRBV12-3/TRBV12-4
CASSEEGVGPQHF,TRBV2
CASKRTGRGTNEKLFF,TRBV6-1
CASSHVTDEKLFF,TRBV4-1
CASSGGTLEEGYSNQPQHF,TRBV4-2
CASSPLRSRQQGGGSAFF,TRBV18
CASSQRGTGGSTEAFF,TRBV14
CASSQFSASTSNEQFF,TRBV4-1
CASSLGAEQETQYF,TRBV7-2
CASSLGPIGNTIYF,TRBV5-1
CASSQTGTSPSTDTQYF,TRBV4-2